These 10 T cell receptor beta chains originate from one sample sequenced in a study of T cell changes during pregnancy in multiple sclerosis (dated by TCRdb to about 2019). The library was prepared using the immunoSEQ multiplex PCR assay. Held by TCRdb, this immuneACCESS table contains in-frame sequences only and omits some clones. Under half of the omission traces to an unresolved V gene where checked; the cause of the rest is unknown. The sample records fewer than 50,000 clones, under 95% of which are singletons. 0.5% to 0.85% of the sample goes to the ten largest clones. This sample comprised CD4+ T cells from peripheral blood mononuclear cells, obtained in the second trimester of pregnancy. The receptor set was obtained from a female donor in good health, enrolled as a control in a pregnancy study.

This chain joins TRBV11-2 and TRBJ2-7; D uncertain. The CDR3 totals 11 residues. Trimming cost V 6 bases and J 4 bases, with 7 bases left between them. CDR1 SGHAT and CDR2 FQNNGV come from the germline V gene. The CDR3: CASSLVYEQYF. The DNA of the CDR3 is TGTGCCAGCAGTCTTGTATACGAGCAGTACTTC.

The CDR3 bases are TGTGCCCTCCTCGGGGCTGGGGCCAACGTCCTGACTTTC. Its protein product is CALLGAGANVLTF. The J gene is TRBJ2-6, the V gene TRBV12-5; weak D call: TRBD2 (5 bases). This CDR3 comprises 13 residues. Germline V gives CDR1 LGHNT, CDR2 FRNRAP.

J is TRBJ1-6 and V is TRBV5-6; 7 bases agree with TRBD1. The CDR3 totals 14 residues. Germline V gives CDR1 SGHDT, CDR2 YYEEEE. V shed 3 bases, J shed 10 bases, and the junction held 7 bases outside the gene matches. For the CDR3, the DNA is TGTGCCAGCAGCTCCCGGGACAGAAGATCACCCCTCCACTTT. It yields the protein CASSSRDRRSPLHF. The full variable domain, in which reference TRBV5-6 and TRBJ1-6 provide the parts outside the CDR3, is DAGVTQSPTHLIKTRGQQVTLRCSPKSGHDTVSWYQQALGQGPQFIFQYYEEEERQRGNFPDRFSGHQFPNYSSELNVNALLLGDSALYLCASSSRDRRSPLHFGNGTRLTVT.

The J gene is TRBJ1-1, the V gene TRBV5-8; 11 bases fit TRBD1. The J segment lost 11 bases and the V segment lost 4 bases, leaving 16 bases of the junction unmatched. The V gene's germline CDR1 is SGHTS and CDR2 YDEGEE. CDR3 length: 16 amino acids. CDR3 in amino acids: CASSRTDRGRLSDAFF. For the CDR3, the DNA is TGTGCCAGCAGCCGGACGGACAGGGGGCGTTTGTCAGATGCTTTCTTT.

The chain carries TRBV9 and TRBJ2-3, with a possible D match to TRBD1 (6 bases). CDR1 and CDR2 (germline): SGDLS, YYNGEE. This CDR3 has 15 residues. Trimming left V 5 bases short and J 4 bases short, with 17 bases between. The CDR3 is CASRETGSGPDTQYF. As DNA, the CDR3 is TGTGCCAGCAGGGAAACAGGGTCGGGTCCAGATACGCAGTATTTT.

The chain joins TRBV19 to TRBJ1-5, with a possible D match to TRBD1 (5 bases). Deletions cut 3 bases from V and 7 bases from J, with 13 bases between. This CDR3 has 14 residues. In germline, CDR1 is LNHDA, CDR2 SQIVND (reference sequence). CDR3 protein: CASSMVQGGQPQHF. The CDR3 DNA reads as TGTGCCAGTAGTATGGTTCAGGGTGGCCAGCCCCAGCATTTT.

The chain couples TRBV27 to TRBJ1-2, with 10 bases matching TRBD1. The CDR3 contains 15 residues. Trimming cost V 6 bases and J 7 bases; bases outside gene matches: 11. From germline, CDR1 is MNHEY and CDR2 SMNVEV (reference sequence). CDR3 amino acids: CASRSAGTGEIGYTF. The CDR3 nucleotides read TGTGCCAGCAGATCCGCCGGGACAGGGGAGATTGGCTACACCTTC.

This sequence joins TRBV5-1 and TRBJ2-3, with 9 bases lining up with TRBD2. J was trimmed by 1 base and V by 3 bases; bases with no gene match: 3. CDR1 and CDR2 (germline): SGHRS, YFSETQ. The CDR3 length is 15 residues. Here the CDR3 reads CASSSIAGGTDTQYF. CDR3 bases: TGCGCCAGCAGCTCCATAGCGGGGGGCACAGATACGCAGTATTTT.

The chain is built from TRBV11-2 and TRBJ2-2; the match to TRBD2 covers 8 bases. Germline-derived CDR1 and CDR2 are SGHAT and FQNNGV. The CDR3 totals 17 residues. Losses at the gene ends were 2 bases for V and 1 base for J; bases not matched to a gene: 6. CDR3 nucleotide sequence: TGTGCCAGCAGCTTACGGGGGGGACCCTTGAACACCGGGGAGCTGTTTTTT. Protein: CASSLRGGPLNTGELFF.

This rearrangement joins TRBV5-5 to TRBJ2-3; TRBD2 aligns across 7 bases. The V gene end was trimmed by 3 bases and the J gene end by 4 bases; junction bases not matched to a gene: 8. Germline V gene lookup returns CDR1 SGHKS and CDR2 YYEKEE (reference sequence). This CDR3 comprises 15 residues. CDR3 amino acids: CASSSNGGSADTQYF. CDR3 coding DNA: TGTGCCAGCAGCTCCAACGGGGGGTCTGCAGATACGCAGTATTTT.